This T cell receptor (beta chain) was captured by sequencing in a study of tumor and adjacent non-tumor tissue in lung cancer. Study-level information: Each sample yielded 3.5 million to 4.5 million productive TCRbeta reads on average.

The template was RNA from unsorted bulk tissue. CDR3 length equals 14 residues. Study-wide results and caveats: Tumor tissue had significantly higher TCR diversity than normal lung.

On this clonotype itself: Its antigen is currently unknown. One end of the junction varies from germline; a read error may be responsible.

A modified ARM-PCR protocol with three rounds of nested PCR amplified TCRbeta. TCRdb fed the multiplex PCR reads into MiXCR, producing one record per CDR3 protein. Of 95,000 to 150,000 distinct CDR3 sequences listed, approximately 66% are singletons. The sequence came from a man aged 30 to 39 with non-small cell lung cancer. The rearrangement links TRBV12-3 or TRBV12-4 to TRBJ2-7; the D gene is possibly TRBD1 (6 bases). The sequenced sample was lung tumor tissue. The CDR3, as DNA: TGTGCCAGCAGTTTGGGGAACAGGGTCTACGAGCAGTATTTC. It is translated as CASSLGNRVYEQYF.